The sample holds one count of the clone carrying this T cell receptor beta chain. The CDR3 loop spans 15 amino acids. Germline values: CDR1 SGHKS, CDR2 YYEKEE (reference sequence). Losses at the gene ends were 3 bases for V and 2 bases for J; bases not matched to a gene: 3. This sample is part of a study of blood T cell repertoires in COVID-19. Study at large: The United States, Italy and Spain supplied acute and convalescent COVID-19 samples. Nucleic acid was either cDNA or gDNA, and it came from T cells, B-cell-depleted T cells, or PBMCs.

Original methodology: Estimation of nucleated cell counts relied on the amplification of reference gene primers. Sequencing used immunoSEQ multiplex PCR; TCRdb keeps in-frame clones, though not all of them. V, J and clone size are those of that table, while D and trimming were read from the DNA. The table has about 190,000 clones, around four fifths seen once; the top ten hold around 6.5%. Source material: peripheral blood. This receptor was obtained from a woman aged 40 to 55 with acute or convalescent COVID-19. The chain uses TRBV5-5 and TRBJ2-1, with TRBD1 matching 9 bases. CDR3: CASSSGTGTYNEQFF. The CDR3 nucleotides are TGTGCCAGCAGCTCCGGGACAGGGACCTACAATGAGCAGTTCTTC.